This T cell receptor (beta chain) was captured by sequencing in a study of cytomegalovirus exposure and HLA in healthy donors. General study results and limits: Of the V segments, some could not be distinguished, including TRBV6-2 and TRBV6-3, and were excluded. An analysis that came later showed most CMV-associated TCR beta chains appearing HLA-restricted. Segments of the TCR beta V type were, in most cases, productive about 90% or about 30% of the time in an earlier analysis. Sequences of the TCR beta chain were said to predict the HLA-A and HLA-B alleles of most subjects accurately.

60 Vbeta and 13 Jbeta primers were used in PCR. TCRdb's table, derived via immunoSEQ multiplex PCR, lists solely in-frame clones and lacks some. The sample lists 150,000 to 200,000 clones, around three quarters seen once, with 0.6% to 0.7% in the top ten. Germline values: CDR1 SGHRS, CDR2 YFSETQ. Trimming pared 0 bases from V and 4 bases from J, leaving 13 bases between. CDR3 length: 15 amino acids. About this clone itself: Its antigen is undetermined.

The chain uses TRBV5-1 and TRBJ1-1; possible D gene TRBD1, 5 bases. This TCR came from a boy younger than 18 in good health and CMV-seronegative. The sequenced material came from PBMCs. DNA of the CDR3: TGCGCCAGCAGCTTGGAAGGGGCGGGGAGCACTGAAGCTTTCTTT. Encoded protein: CASSLEGAGSTEAFF.